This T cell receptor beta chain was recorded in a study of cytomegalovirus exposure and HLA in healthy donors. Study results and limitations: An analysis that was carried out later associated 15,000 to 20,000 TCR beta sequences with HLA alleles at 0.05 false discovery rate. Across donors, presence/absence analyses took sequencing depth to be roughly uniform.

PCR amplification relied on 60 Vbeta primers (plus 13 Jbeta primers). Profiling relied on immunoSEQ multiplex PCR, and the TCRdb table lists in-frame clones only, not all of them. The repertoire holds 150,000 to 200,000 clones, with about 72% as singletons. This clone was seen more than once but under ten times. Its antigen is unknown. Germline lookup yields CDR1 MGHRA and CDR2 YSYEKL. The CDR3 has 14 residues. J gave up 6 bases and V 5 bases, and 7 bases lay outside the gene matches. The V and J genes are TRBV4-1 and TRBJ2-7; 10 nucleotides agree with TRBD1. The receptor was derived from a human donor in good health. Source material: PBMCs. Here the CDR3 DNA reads TGCGCCAGCAGCTCACGGACAGGGGGTTCCGAGCAGTACTTC. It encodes CASSSRTGGSEQYF.